The 30 T cell receptor beta chains given below trace back to one sample, sequenced in a study of T cell changes during pregnancy in multiple sclerosis. Profiled with immunoSEQ multiplex PCR; TCRdb holds only in-frame clones, not every one. Seen here are 40,000 to 60,000 clones, more than 90% observed once, and the top ten hold approximately 0.35%. The sample consisted of CD4+ T cells from peripheral blood mononuclear cells, taken before pregnancy. Source of these receptors: a female donor with multiple sclerosis, enrolled in a pregnancy study.

The rearrangement joins TRBV5-1 to TRBJ2-7; D is possibly TRBD1 (6 bases). Trimming pared 4 bases from V and 2 bases from J, leaving 13 bases between. The CDR3 has 14 residues. CDR1 is SGHRS, CDR2 YFSETQ, per germline. The CDR3 protein is CASSPYREPYEQYF. In DNA form, the CDR3 reads TGCGCCAGCAGCCCTTACAGGGAACCCTACGAGCAGTACTTC.

The J gene is TRBJ1-2, the V gene TRBV18, with D possibly TRBD1 on 6 matching bases. V lost 1 base and J lost 7, with 19 bases in between. Germline V gene lookup returns CDR1 KGHSH and CDR2 LQKENI. The CDR3 has 16 amino acids. The CDR3, as DNA: TGTGCCAGCTCACCACGCGTCCAGGGGCTCGCGGGTGGCTACACCTTC. Its protein is CASSPRVQGLAGGYTF.

This chain connects TRBV4-3 to TRBJ2-4, with TRBD1 as a possible D gene (5 bases). The CDR3 has 19 amino acids. The germline V gene encodes CDR1 LGHNA and CDR2 YSLEER. Trimming left V 0 bases short and J 1 base short, with 19 bases between. The CDR3 sequence: CASSQDVAWGTRAKNIQYF. CDR3 in DNA: TGCGCCAGCAGCCAAGATGTCGCCTGGGGCACCAGGGCCAAAAACATTCAGTACTTC.

The rearrangement links TRBV27 to TRBJ2-2; TRBD2 matches at 8 bases. The V segment lost 1 base and the J segment 8 bases; nucleotides outside the gene matches: 15. CDR3 size: 18 residues. CDR1 and CDR2 (germline): MNHEY, SMNVEV (reference sequence). The chain's CDR3 is CASSLLTTGLGVSGELFF. The CDR3 DNA reads TGTGCCAGCAGTTTATTAACAACGGGACTAGGAGTATCTGGGGAGCTGTTTTTT.

V gene TRBV14 combines with J gene TRBJ1-2; D gene unclear. Germline loops: CDR1 SGHDN, CDR2 FVKESK. V was pared by 5 bases and J by 6 bases, with 16 bases between. The CDR3 has 14 amino acids. The CDR3 DNA sequence: TGTGCCAGCAGCTCGAGTAGGAGCTGGGATGGCTACACCTTC. Its translation: CASSSSRSWDGYTF.

CDR3 sequence reads: CASRDREGNYGYTF. The CDR3, as DNA: TGTGCCAGCAGGGACAGGGAGGGGAACTATGGCTACACCTTC. The V gene is TRBV6-1, the J gene TRBJ1-2; 8 positions match TRBD1. The CDR3 has 14 amino acids. Germline CDR1 reads MNHNS; CDR2 reads SASEGT. J gave up 2 bases and V 6 bases, and 5 bases lay outside the gene matches.

This clone has a single count. This chain connects TRBV5-1 to TRBJ1-1; weak D call: TRBD1 (5 bases). The CDR3 totals 14 residues. Trimming cost V 0 bases and J 8 bases, with 14 bases left between them. CDR1 and CDR2 (germline): SGHRS, YFSETQ. CDR3 coding DNA: TGCGCCAGCAGCTTGGTGGGGGGGAGGGGCGAAGCTTTCTTT. It encodes CASSLVGGRGEAFF.

The genes are TRBV7-9 and TRBJ1-2; D may be TRBD1 (5 bases). CDR3 length equals 15 residues. The germline CDR1 and CDR2 sequences are SEHNR and FQNEAQ (reference sequence). V was shortened by 5 bases and J by 1 base, with 14 bases between the two germline ends. The DNA for the CDR3 is TGTGCCAGCAGCCCGTACCGGGGGGGTAACTATGGCTACACCTTC. As protein: CASSPYRGGNYGYTF. Complete variable domain (other parts from reference TRBV7-9 and TRBJ1-2): DTGVSQNPRHKITKRGQNVTFRCDPISEHNRLYWYRQTLGQGPEFLTYFQNEAQLEKSRLLSDRFSAERPKGSFSTLEIQRTEQGDSAMYLCASSPYRGGNYGYTFGSGTRLTVV.

This sequence joins TRBV6-5 and TRBJ1-5; 7 positions agree with TRBD1. The V gene end was trimmed by 2 bases and the J gene end by 5 bases; junction bases not matched to a gene: 6. The germline gives CDR1 MNHEY, CDR2 SVGAGI. The length of the CDR3 is 15 residues. The CDR3, as DNA: TGTGCCAGCAGTTACCTCGGCAGGGGGGATCAGCCCCAGCATTTT. Its translation is CASSYLGRGDQPQHF.

CDR3 DNA sequence: TGCGCCAGCAGCGAAACCGGGACAGGGTGGGAGACCCAGTACTTC. Its translation is CASSETGTGWETQYF. The chain employs TRBV5-1 and TRBJ2-5; 9 bases match TRBD1. The CDR3 extends over 15 amino acids. J gave up 5 bases and V 4 bases, and 9 bases lay outside the gene matches. Germline V lookup: CDR1 SGHRS, CDR2 YFSETQ.

This chain uses TRBV7-8 with TRBJ1-2; TRBD1 agrees at 10 bases. The CDR3 is made up of 14 amino acids. The germline V gene has CDR1 SGHVS and CDR2 FQNEAQ. V shed 2 bases and J 7 bases; nucleotides not matched to a gene: 4. The DNA of the CDR3 is TGTGCCAGCAGCTTACCCGGGACAGGGGCTGGCTACACCTTC. Protein: CASSLPGTGAGYTF.

This clone has just one count. The rearrangement links TRBV10-3 to TRBJ2-1; 10 nucleotides agree with TRBD2. This CDR3 is 18 amino acids long. V lost 0 bases to trimming and J lost 5 bases; unmatched junction nucleotides: 10. The germline CDR1 and CDR2 sequences are ENHRY and SYGVKD. The CDR3: CAISESLALAGADNEQFF. The DNA for the CDR3 is TGTGCCATCAGTGAGTCGTTGGCCCTAGCGGGAGCGGACAATGAGCAGTTCTTC.

The V gene is TRBV10-3, the J gene TRBJ2-3; D may be TRBD1 (5 bases). V was cut by 6 bases and J by 2 bases, with 12 bases left in between. This CDR3 spans 14 amino acids. Germline CDR1 ENHRY, CDR2 SYGVKD. CDR3 DNA sequence: TGTGCCATCAGCGCAGGGTTCCTCACAGATACGCAGTATTTT. Encoded protein: CAISAGFLTDTQYF.

The V call is TRBV7-2, the J call TRBJ2-1, with D unresolved. V lost 3 bases to trimming and J lost 1 base, with 13 bases between them. The CDR3 is 16 amino acids. CDR1 and CDR2 (germline): SGHTA, FQGNSA. The CDR3 loop is CASSFRGIGSYNEQFF. DNA for the CDR3: TGTGCCAGCAGCTTTCGAGGAATTGGATCCTACAATGAGCAGTTCTTC.

This CDR3 is CASSPLRQESNQPQHF. In nucleotides, the CDR3 is TGTGCCAGTAGTCCGCTAAGACAGGAGAGCAATCAGCCCCAGCATTTT. The V gene is TRBV19, the J gene TRBJ1-5, with D perhaps matching TRBD1 (6 bases). Germline assignment: CDR1 LNHDA and CDR2 SQIVND (reference sequence). The CDR3 has 16 amino acids. Trimming removed 5 bases from V and 1 base from J, with 15 bases in between.

This clone was recorded only once. The chain is built from TRBV27 and TRBJ2-7; D uncertain. Trimming took off 5 bases at V and 4 bases at J, with 18 bases between the two ends. Germline CDR1 is MNHEY and CDR2 is SMNVEV (reference sequence). The CDR3 runs to 15 residues. CDR3 in DNA: TGTGCCAGCAGTCCTGACACAGCCTCTATGTACGAGCAGTACTTC. Amino acids: CASSPDTASMYEQYF.

The rearrangement uses TRBV6-4 and TRBJ2-1, with 9 bases fitting TRBD1. V shed 6 bases, J shed 7 bases, and the junction held 4 bases outside the gene matches. The V gene's germline CDR1 is MRHNA and CDR2 SNTAGT. There are 13 residues in the CDR3. CDR3 DNA sequence: TGTGCCAGCAGGGGGGGACAGGGAAATGAGCAGTTCTTC. Its translation is CASRGGQGNEQFF.

This chain connects TRBV30 to TRBJ2-5; TRBD1 agrees at 9 bases. This CDR3 has 15 amino acids. Unmatched junction bases numbered 9, after V lost 2 bases and J lost 5 bases. CDR1 is GTSNPN, CDR2 SVGIG, per germline (reference sequence). CDR3 sequence reads: CAWSPRTGEGETQYF. The CDR3 DNA is TGTGCCTGGAGTCCTCGGACAGGGGAGGGGGAGACCCAGTACTTC.

The gene calls are TRBV30 and TRBJ1-1; D possibly corresponds to TRBD1 (5 bases). V was pared by 1 base and J by 0 bases, with 9 bases between. There are 14 residues in the CDR3. Germline lookup yields CDR1 GTSNPN and CDR2 SVGIG (reference sequence). CDR3 sequence (DNA): TGTGCCTGGAGTGAGGCAGGGATGAACACTGAAGCTTTCTTT. It specifies CAWSEAGMNTEAFF.

J is TRBJ2-1 and V is TRBV25-1; maybe TRBD1 (5 bases). CDR1 is MGHDK and CDR2 is SYGVNS in the germline V gene. CDR3 size: 14 residues. Deletions cut 4 bases from V and 6 bases from J, with 13 bases between. Written as DNA, the CDR3 is TGTGCCAGCAGTGGGACCCAGGGAATCAATGAGCAGTTCTTC. Its translation: CASSGTQGINEQFF.

The V gene is TRBV27, the J gene TRBJ2-1, with 7 nucleotides matching TRBD2. The trim removed 4 bases at V and 4 bases at J, leaving 10 bases unmatched. The CDR3 runs to 16 residues. Looked up from germline, CDR1 is MNHEY and CDR2 is SMNVEV (reference sequence). In DNA, the CDR3 is TGTGCCAGCAGTTACACGAGCGGGATCTCTTACAATGAGCAGTTCTTC. Its protein is CASSYTSGISYNEQFF.

For the CDR3, the DNA is TGTGCCAGCAGCTCCCAGGGATTAGACACAGATACGCAGTATTTT. It specifies CASSSQGLDTDTQYF. The gene calls are TRBV28 and TRBJ2-3, with D possibly TRBD1 on 5 matching bases. Trimming took off 6 bases at V and 2 bases at J, with 15 bases between the two ends. Per germline, CDR1 MDHEN and CDR2 SYDVKM. The CDR3 spans 15 residues.

The chain carries TRBV18 and TRBJ2-2; D gene uncertain. V was cut by 3 bases and J by 0 bases, with 11 bases left in between. The length of the CDR3 is 16 residues. Germline loops: CDR1 KGHSH, CDR2 LQKENI. The CDR3 protein is CASSPSGIANTGELFF. CDR3 DNA: TGTGCCAGCTCACCTTCAGGAATCGCGAACACCGGGGAGCTGTTTTTT.

V is TRBV5-4 and J is TRBJ2-1; 8 nucleotides line up with TRBD2. The CDR3 has 14 amino acids. J lost 9 bases, V lost 4 bases, and 9 bases had no gene match. Germline V gene lookup returns CDR1 SGHNT and CDR2 YYREEE (reference sequence). The CDR3 coding sequence is TGTGCCAGCAGCGAGGAGCGGGAGTTCAGTGAGCAGTTCTTC. Amino acid sequence: CASSEEREFSEQFF.

The genes are TRBV7-9 and TRBJ2-3; no definite D call. CDR1 SEHNR and CDR2 FQNEAQ come from the germline V gene (reference sequence). The CDR3 is 12 residues long. The germline V and J ends were trimmed by 4 bases and 5 bases, with 7 bases remaining between them. Here the CDR3 reads CASSSFLDTQYF. The CDR3 DNA reads TGTGCCAGCAGCTCCTTTTTAGATACGCAGTATTTT.

This clone was seen a single time. The chain couples TRBV28 to TRBJ2-2, with TRBD1 identical over 7 bases. The CDR3 contains 19 residues. V lost 5 bases to trimming and J lost 4 bases; unmatched junction nucleotides: 19. Germline-derived CDR1 and CDR2 are MDHEN and SYDVKM. CDR3 protein: CASSPLTIRDSHFTGELFF. Written as DNA, the CDR3 is TGTGCCAGCAGTCCCCTGACCATCCGGGACAGCCACTTCACCGGGGAGCTGTTTTTT.

J is TRBJ1-1 and V is TRBV6-5; TRBD1 might be the D (6 bases). With 6 bases removed from V and 3 bases from J, the gap between germline ends came to 17 bases. This CDR3 has 15 amino acids. Germline CDR1 reads MNHEY; CDR2 reads SVGAGI. The DNA of the CDR3 is TGTGCCAGCAGACGGGAACAGGGTACTGACACTGAAGCTTTCTTT. It translates to CASRREQGTDTEAFF.

This clone was seen just once. The rearrangement joins TRBV7-9 to TRBJ1-5; D is ambiguous. Trimming took 1 base from V and 5 from J, leaving 6 bases between them. CDR3 length equals 13 residues. Germline V lookup: CDR1 SEHNR, CDR2 FQNEAQ (reference sequence). Here the CDR3 DNA reads TGTGCCAGCAGCTTAGACCAGGATCAGCCCCAGCATTTT. Its translation is CASSLDQDQPQHF.

This chain joins TRBV5-4 and TRBJ1-1; 7 positions agree with TRBD1. The V segment lost 4 bases and the J segment 2 bases; nucleotides outside the gene matches: 8. Per the germline V gene, CDR1 is SGHNT and CDR2 is YYREEE (reference sequence). The CDR3 sequence is 15 residues long. CDR3 amino acids: CASSNPGQSNTEAFF. The CDR3, as DNA: TGTGCCAGCAGCAACCCGGGACAGTCCAACACTGAAGCTTTCTTT.

The chain combines TRBV11-3 with TRBJ1-1; tentatively, D is TRBD1 (5 bases). CDR1 and CDR2 from the germline V gene are SGHNT and YENEEA. There are 16 residues in the CDR3. V lost 5 bases, J lost 2 bases, and 18 bases lay in between. As DNA, the CDR3 is TGTGCCAGCAGCCTCTACCGCCGGGGGGGAAACACTGAAGCTTTCTTT. It specifies CASSLYRRGGNTEAFF.